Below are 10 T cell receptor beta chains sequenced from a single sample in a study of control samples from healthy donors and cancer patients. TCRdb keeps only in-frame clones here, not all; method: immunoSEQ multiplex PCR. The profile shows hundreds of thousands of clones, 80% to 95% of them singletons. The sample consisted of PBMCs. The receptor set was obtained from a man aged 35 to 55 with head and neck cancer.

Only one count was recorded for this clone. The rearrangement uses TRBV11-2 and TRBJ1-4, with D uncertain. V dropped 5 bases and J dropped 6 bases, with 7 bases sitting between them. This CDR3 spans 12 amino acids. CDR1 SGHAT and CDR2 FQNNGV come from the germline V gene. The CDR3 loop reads CASSPGDEKLFF. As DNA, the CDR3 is TGTGCCAGCAGCCCCGGAGATGAAAAACTGTTTTTT.

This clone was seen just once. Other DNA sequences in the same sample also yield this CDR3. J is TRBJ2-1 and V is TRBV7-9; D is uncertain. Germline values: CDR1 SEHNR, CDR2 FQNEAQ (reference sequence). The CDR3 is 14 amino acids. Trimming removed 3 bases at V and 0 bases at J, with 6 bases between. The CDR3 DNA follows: TGTGCCAGCAGCTTGGGCAGCTCCTACAATGAGCAGTTCTTC. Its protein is CASSLGSSYNEQFF.

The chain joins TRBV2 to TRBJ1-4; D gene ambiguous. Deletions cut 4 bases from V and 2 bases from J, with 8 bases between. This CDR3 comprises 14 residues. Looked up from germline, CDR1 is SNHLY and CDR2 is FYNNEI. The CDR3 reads CASSVRRTNEKLFF. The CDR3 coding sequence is TGTGCCAGCAGTGTTAGGAGGACTAATGAAAAACTGTTTTTT.

CDR3 protein: CASSLEGGHQPQHF. DNA for the CDR3: TGTGCCAGCAGCTTAGAGGGAGGGCATCAGCCCCAGCATTTT. This chain joins TRBV7-9 and TRBJ1-5, with no clear D. Germline V CDR1 and CDR2: SEHNR, FQNEAQ (reference sequence). Trimming took off 1 base at V and 5 bases at J, with 9 bases between the two ends. The CDR3 loop spans 14 amino acids. The complete variable domain, with remaining parts taken from reference TRBV7-9 and TRBJ1-5, reads DTGVSQNPRHKITKRGQNVTFRCDPISEHNRLYWYRQTLGQGPEFLTYFQNEAQLEKSRLLSDRFSAERPKGSFSTLEIQRTEQGDSAMYLCASSLEGGHQPQHFGDGTRLSIL.

This chain's CDR3 is CASSPRDKKTQYF. The DNA for the CDR3 is TGTGCCAGCAGCCCGCGGGACAAAAAGACCCAGTACTTC. The J gene is TRBJ2-5, the V gene TRBV5-4; D may match TRBD1 or TRBD2 (6 bases each). The CDR3 extends over 13 amino acids. The V and J ends lost 4 bases and 6 bases respectively, with 13 bases between them. Germline V lookup: CDR1 SGHNT, CDR2 YYREEE (reference sequence).

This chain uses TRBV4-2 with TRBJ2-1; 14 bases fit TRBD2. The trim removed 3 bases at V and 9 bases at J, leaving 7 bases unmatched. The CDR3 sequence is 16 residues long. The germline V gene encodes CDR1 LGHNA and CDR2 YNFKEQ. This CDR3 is CASSQPGLAGASEQFF. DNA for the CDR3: TGTGCCAGCAGCCAGCCGGGACTAGCGGGAGCTAGTGAGCAGTTCTTC.

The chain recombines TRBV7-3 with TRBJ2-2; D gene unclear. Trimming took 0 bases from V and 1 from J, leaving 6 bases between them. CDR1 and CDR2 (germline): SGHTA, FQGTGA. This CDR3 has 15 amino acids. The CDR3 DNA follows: TGTGCCAGCAGCTTAACGGCCGGGAACACCGGGGAGCTGTTTTTT. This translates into CASSLTAGNTGELFF.

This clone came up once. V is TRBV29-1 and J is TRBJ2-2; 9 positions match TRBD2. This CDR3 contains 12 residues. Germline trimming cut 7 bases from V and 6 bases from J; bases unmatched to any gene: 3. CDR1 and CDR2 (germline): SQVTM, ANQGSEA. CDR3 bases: TGCAGCGGGCGACTAGCGGCCGGGGAGCTGTTTTTT. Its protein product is CSGRLAAGELFF.

CDR3 nucleotide sequence: TGCAGTGCTAGTCCCTACTTAGCGGGGGAAGAGACCCAGTACTTC. Its protein is CSASPYLAGEETQYF. This chain connects TRBV20-1 to TRBJ2-5; 9 bases fit TRBD2. Per germline, CDR1 DFQATT and CDR2 SNEGSKA (reference sequence). J gave up 3 bases and V 3 bases, and 8 bases lay outside the gene matches. This CDR3 contains 15 residues.

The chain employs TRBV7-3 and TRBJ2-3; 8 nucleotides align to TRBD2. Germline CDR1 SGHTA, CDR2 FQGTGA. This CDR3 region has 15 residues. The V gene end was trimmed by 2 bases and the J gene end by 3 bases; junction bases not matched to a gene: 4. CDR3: CASSLAGGWTDTQYF. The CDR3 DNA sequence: TGTGCCAGCAGCTTAGCGGGAGGTTGGACAGATACGCAGTATTTT.